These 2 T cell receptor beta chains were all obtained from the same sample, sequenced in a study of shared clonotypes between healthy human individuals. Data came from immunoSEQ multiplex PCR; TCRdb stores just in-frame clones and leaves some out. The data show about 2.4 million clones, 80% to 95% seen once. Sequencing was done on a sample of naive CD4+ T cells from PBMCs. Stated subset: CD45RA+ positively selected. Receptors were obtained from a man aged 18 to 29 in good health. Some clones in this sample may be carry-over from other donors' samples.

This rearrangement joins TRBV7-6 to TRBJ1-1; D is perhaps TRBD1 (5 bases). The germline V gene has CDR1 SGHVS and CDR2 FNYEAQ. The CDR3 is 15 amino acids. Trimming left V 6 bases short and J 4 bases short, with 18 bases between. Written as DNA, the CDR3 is TGTGCCAGCAGTCGCATCGCGGCGGGGCTCACTGAAGCTTTCTTT. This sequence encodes CASSRIAAGLTEAFF.

CDR3 coding DNA: TGCGCCAGCAGCCCGCAGGGAGGCTATGGCTACACCTTC. Translated, it gives CASSPQGGYGYTF. V and J are TRBV5-1 and TRBJ1-2; D might be TRBD1 (5 bases). CDR3 length: 13 residues. The V end was cut by 4 bases, the J end by 4 bases, with 11 bases between. The germline CDR1 and CDR2 sequences are SGHRS and YFSETQ. Together with reference TRBV5-1 and TRBJ1-2, the CDR3 gives the full variable domain: KAGVTQTPRYLIKTRGQQVTLSCSPISGHRSVSWYQQTPGQGLQFLFEYFSETQRNKGNFPGRFSGRQFSNSRSEMNVSTLELGDSALYLCASSPQGGYGYTFGSGTRLTVV.